These T cell receptor beta chains were read from a single sample in a study of cytomegalovirus exposure and HLA in healthy donors. Repertoires were generated with immunoSEQ multiplex PCR, while TCRdb's copy carries only in-frame clones and drops some. Of 100,000 or so clones listed, around 80% are singletons. The specimen was PBMCs. The receptors were gathered from a man in his thirties or forties in good health and CMV-seronegative. Both conserved end residues are part of each CDR3. Each record gives: V gene, CDR3 length, J gene, CDR3 protein.

v_gene: TRBV27
len: 16
j_gene: TRBJ2-3
CDR3aa: CASSKQGSLSTDTQYF

v_gene: TRBV30
len: 15
j_gene: TRBJ2-2
CDR3aa: CAWSVNGGNTGELFF

v_gene: TRBV6-1
len: 13
j_gene: TRBJ1-3
CDR3aa: CASTVSAGNTIYF

v_gene: TRBV5-1
len: 17
j_gene: TRBJ2-3
CDR3aa: CASSSFTGGSSTDTQYF

v_gene: TRBV6-1
len: 15
j_gene: TRBJ1-5
CDR3aa: CAGESTGTGYQPQHF

v_gene: TRBV7-3
len: 14
j_gene: TRBJ2-7
CDR3aa: CASSSLAGGYEQYF

v_gene: TRBV6-5
len: 15
j_gene: TRBJ2-1
CDR3aa: CASSYSGGSFHEQFF

v_gene: TRBV25-1
len: 16
j_gene: TRBJ1-1
CDR3aa: CASSSSNRGRGTEAFF

v_gene: TRBV5-1
len: 17
j_gene: TRBJ2-3
CDR3aa: CASSRTSGGDGTDTQYF

v_gene: TRBV6-5
len: 15
j_gene: TRBJ2-7
CDR3aa: CASSYSGGVSYEQYF

v_gene: TRBV2
len: 13
j_gene: TRBJ2-6
CDR3aa: CASLSSWANVLTF

v_gene: TRBV19
len: 14
j_gene: TRBJ1-5
CDR3aa: CASSKRQYNQPQHF

v_gene: TRBV29-1
len: 11
j_gene: TRBJ2-1
CDR3aa: CSATGYNEQFF

v_gene: TRBV6-5
len: 14
j_gene: TRBJ1-1
CDR3aa: CASRGREAATEAFF

v_gene: TRBV2
len: 12
j_gene: TRBJ2-3
CDR3aa: CASRTGESTQYF

v_gene: TRBV7-9
len: 15
j_gene: TRBJ1-3
CDR3aa: CASSLLGGTGNTIYF

v_gene: TRBV5-1
len: 15
j_gene: TRBJ2-6
CDR3aa: CASSLARSGANVLTF

v_gene: TRBV5-1
len: 13
j_gene: TRBJ1-2
CDR3aa: CASSYRTEYGYTF

v_gene: TRBV5-4
len: 15
j_gene: TRBJ2-1
CDR3aa: CASSLRSGGYNEQFF

v_gene: TRBV27
len: 14
j_gene: TRBJ2-7
CDR3aa: CASASLGTAYEQYF

v_gene: TRBV10-3
len: 16
j_gene: TRBJ2-1
CDR3aa: CAISEPPRGRLNEQFF

v_gene: TRBV6-1
len: 13
j_gene: TRBJ2-1
CDR3aa: CASSFVGEAEQFF

v_gene: TRBV29-1
len: 12
j_gene: TRBJ2-7
CDR3aa: CSVVRGPYEQYF

v_gene: TRBV6-6
len: 16
j_gene: TRBJ1-5
CDR3aa: CASSYPMGQSNQPQHF

v_gene: TRBV10-2
len: 13
j_gene: TRBJ1-1
CDR3aa: CASSESFQTEAFF

v_gene: TRBV19
len: 16
j_gene: TRBJ2-3
CDR3aa: CASSISLAGRGDTQYF

v_gene: TRBV18
len: 13
j_gene: TRBJ1-2
CDR3aa: CASSPAGDYGYTF

v_gene: TRBV30
len: 13
j_gene: TRBJ1-1
CDR3aa: CAWMARVNTEAFF

v_gene: TRBV7-8
len: 15
j_gene: TRBJ2-7
CDR3aa: CASSHSGTSLYEQYF

v_gene: TRBV28
len: 14
j_gene: TRBJ2-7
CDR3aa: CASRESGEEYEQYF

v_gene: TRBV5-1
len: 15
j_gene: TRBJ1-1
CDR3aa: CASSLGLIMNTEAFF

v_gene: TRBV10-1
len: 15
j_gene: TRBJ2-1
CDR3aa: CASSDPGVPDNEQFF

v_gene: TRBV7-9
len: 13
j_gene: TRBJ2-7
CDR3aa: CASSFQEGGEQYF

v_gene: TRBV5-1
len: 15
j_gene: TRBJ2-3
CDR3aa: CASSLAGTTTDTQYF

v_gene: TRBV29-1
len: 12
j_gene: TRBJ1-4
CDR3aa: CSVQPSNEKLFF

v_gene: TRBV28
len: 15
j_gene: TRBJ1-2
CDR3aa: CASSFYRGLDYGYTF

v_gene: TRBV11-3
len: 15
j_gene: TRBJ1-5
CDR3aa: CASSLEAGTIKPQHF

v_gene: TRBV7-2
len: 14
j_gene: TRBJ1-2
CDR3aa: CASRPGQENFGYTF

v_gene: TRBV29-1
len: 12
j_gene: TRBJ1-5
CDR3aa: CSVGDRDQPQHF

v_gene: TRBV6-5
len: 16
j_gene: TRBJ1-2
CDR3aa: CASSYSPGQGFPGYTF

v_gene: TRBV30
len: 17
j_gene: TRBJ2-7
CDR3aa: CAWSPAGDLRVRSEQYF

v_gene: TRBV5-6
len: 14
j_gene: TRBJ2-3
CDR3aa: CASSPRGYTDTQYF

v_gene: TRBV11-2
len: 14
j_gene: TRBJ2-6
CDR3aa: CASRSGTGERVLTF

v_gene: TRBV4-3
len: 15
j_gene: TRBJ1-2
CDR3aa: CASSQKRGFNYGYTF

v_gene: TRBV5-5
len: 16
j_gene: TRBJ2-3
CDR3aa: CASMVKWREGTDTQYF

v_gene: TRBV7-2
len: 12
j_gene: TRBJ2-1
CDR3aa: CASSSDRNEQFF

v_gene: TRBV2
len: 14
j_gene: TRBJ2-5
CDR3aa: CASSEERTQETQYF

v_gene: TRBV5-6
len: 15
j_gene: TRBJ2-5
CDR3aa: CASSLVVSSLKTQYF

v_gene: TRBV4-1
len: 11
j_gene: TRBJ2-3
CDR3aa: CASRSGDTQYF

v_gene: TRBV28
len: 14
j_gene: TRBJ2-7
CDR3aa: CASSPGQFSYEQYF